Listed below are T cell receptor beta chains from one sample, sequenced in a study of cytomegalovirus exposure and HLA in healthy donors. Using immunoSEQ multiplex PCR, the repertoire was profiled, and TCRdb retains in-frame clones only, with some absent. The sample includes 70,000 to 90,000 clones, less than 80% of them seen just once. Sequences were obtained from PBMCs. Receptors were obtained from a woman aged 40-49 years in good health and CMV-seropositive. The CDR3 runs from the conserved cysteine through the conserved F or W. Clone size is stated in some rows and not others, as once, few, many or a class when expanded.

abundance	v_gene	CDR3aa
-	TRBV5-1	CASSLGGTENYGYTF
-	TRBV19	CASSIAGGSGNQPQHF
once	TRBV2	CASSEGYLGGEAFF
-	TRBV9	CARKRSLGQGSYEQYF
few	TRBV19	CASSRTGRYEQYF
-	TRBV27	CASSPPGQGSGIQYF
few	TRBV28	CASRSTGVGGNTIYF
-	TRBV6-1	CASSRIRPQETQYF
-	TRBV5-1	CASRSDPGAVNTEAFF
once	TRBV6-5	CASSPGQGAWYEQYF
-	TRBV28	CASSSQGAYAYGYTF
-	TRBV18	CASSRGQASNQPQHF
-	TRBV5-6	CASSLMGQSLGHYEQYF
-	TRBV5-1	CASTAGTSDTQYF
-	TRBV4-1	CASSQAGVGLETQYF